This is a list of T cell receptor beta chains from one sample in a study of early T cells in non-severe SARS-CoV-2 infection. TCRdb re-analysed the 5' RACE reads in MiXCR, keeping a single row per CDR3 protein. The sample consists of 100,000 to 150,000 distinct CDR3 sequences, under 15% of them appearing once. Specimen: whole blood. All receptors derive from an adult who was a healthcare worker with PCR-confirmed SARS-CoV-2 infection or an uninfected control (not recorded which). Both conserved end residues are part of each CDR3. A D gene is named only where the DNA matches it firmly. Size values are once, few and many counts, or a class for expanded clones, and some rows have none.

CDR3: CASSYTGNSYEQYF
DNA: TGTGCCAGCAGTTACACAGGGAACTCCTACGAGCAGTACTTC
D: -
size: few
V: TRBV6-5
J: TRBJ2-7

CDR3: CASDSDSGNTIYF
DNA: TGTGCTAGTGATTCAGACTCTGGAAACACCATATATTTT
D: -
size: -
V: TRBV12-5
J: TRBJ1-3

CDR3: CSATSGTIYGYTF
DNA: TGCAGTGCCACCTCCGGGACCATCTATGGCTACACCTTC
D: -
size: -
V: TRBV20-1
J: TRBJ1-2

CDR3: CSVLQGGRNEQYF
DNA: TGCAGCGTGTTACAGGGAGGGAGGAACGAGCAGTACTTC
D: -
size: few
V: TRBV29-1
J: TRBJ2-7

CDR3: CASRDRVGGEQYF
DNA: TGTGCCAGCAGGGACAGGGTGGGTGGCGAGCAGTACTTC
D: TRBD1
size: few
V: TRBV28
J: TRBJ2-7

CDR3: CASSVAGTGVTEQFF
DNA: TGTGCCAGCAGCGTAGCCGGGACAGGGGTCACTGAGCAGTTCTTC
D: TRBD1
size: -
V: TRBV9
J: TRBJ2-1

CDR3: CSARAMGQGFDEQYF
DNA: TGCAGTGCTAGGGCCATGGGACAGGGGTTCGACGAGCAGTACTTC
D: TRBD1
size: many
V: TRBV20-1
J: TRBJ2-7

CDR3: CAWSIGAGYTF
DNA: TGTGCCTGGAGCATCGGGGCTGGCTACACCTTC
D: -
size: many
V: TRBV30
J: TRBJ1-2

CDR3: CSVSPGVSSYEQYF
DNA: TGCAGCGTCTCCCCCGGCGTGAGCTCCTACGAGCAGTACTTC
D: -
size: few
V: TRBV29-1
J: TRBJ2-7

CDR3: CASSQLLGDSLVDEQFF
DNA: TGTGCCAGCAGCCAACTCCTGGGGGACTCCCTGGTCGATGAGCAGTTCTTC
D: -
size: few
V: TRBV6-6
J: TRBJ2-1

CDR3: CASSPGLAGNTQYF
DNA: TGTGCCAGCAGCCCGGGACTAGCGGGGAATACGCAGTATTTT
D: TRBD2
size: -
V: TRBV7-3
J: TRBJ2-3

CDR3: CASSRTGTGNTGELFF
DNA: TGTGCCAGCAGCCGAACCGGGACAGGGAACACCGGGGAGCTGTTTTTT
D: TRBD1
size: many
V: TRBV3-1
J: TRBJ2-2

CDR3: CASSPGQGPNEQFF
DNA: TGTGCCAGCTCCCCGGGACAGGGCCCCAATGAGCAGTTCTTC
D: TRBD1
size: -
V: TRBV18
J: TRBJ2-1

CDR3: CASSPWTGASEQFF
DNA: TGCGCCAGCAGCCCGTGGACGGGGGCGAGTGAGCAGTTCTTC
D: -
size: -
V: TRBV4-1
J: TRBJ2-1

CDR3: CASSQVADGTGPYNEQFF
DNA: TGCGCCAGCAGCCAAGTAGCTGACGGGACAGGGCCCTACAATGAGCAGTTCTTC
D: TRBD1
size: -
V: TRBV4-1
J: TRBJ2-1

CDR3: CASSSIYEQYF
DNA: TGTGCCAGCAGCTCCATATACGAGCAGTACTTC
D: -
size: -
V: TRBV12-3/TRBV12-4
J: TRBJ2-7

CDR3: CASSNRGSYNEQFF
DNA: TGTGCCAGCAGCAACAGGGGGAGTTACAATGAGCAGTTCTTC
D: TRBD1
size: -
V: TRBV7-3
J: TRBJ2-1

CDR3: CASSLRTTLGNTIYF
DNA: TGTGCCAGCAGCTTGAGGACGACGCTAGGAAACACCATATATTTT
D: -
size: few
V: TRBV11-1
J: TRBJ1-3

CDR3: CASSRGTLASPLHF
DNA: TGTGCCAGCAGCCGGGGGACACTAGCTTCACCCCTCCACTTT
D: -
size: -
V: TRBV11-2
J: TRBJ1-6

CDR3: CASSLRWDRGSYEQYF
DNA: TGTGCCAGCAGCCTACGGTGGGACAGGGGCTCCTACGAGCAGTACTTC
D: TRBD1
size: -
V: TRBV3-1
J: TRBJ2-7

CDR3: CASSPGTGPSTDTQYF
DNA: TGTGCCAGCAGTCCCGGGACTGGTCCTAGCACAGATACGCAGTATTTT
D: -
size: few
V: TRBV7-2
J: TRBJ2-3

CDR3: CASSPFSGRSSPLHF
DNA: TGTGCCAGCAGCCCCTTTTCGGGGAGGAGTTCACCCCTCCACTTT
D: -
size: few
V: TRBV11-2
J: TRBJ1-6

CDR3: CASRFYEQYF
DNA: TGTGCCAGCAGATTCTACGAGCAGTACTTC
D: -
size: -
V: TRBV2
J: TRBJ2-7

CDR3: CASSFLGVEAFF
DNA: TGTGCCAGCAGTTTCTTGGGCGTTGAAGCTTTCTTT
D: -
size: few
V: TRBV12-3/TRBV12-4
J: TRBJ1-1

CDR3: CSGVEGLVSTDTQYF
DNA: TGCAGCGGAGTAGAGGGACTCGTAAGCACAGATACGCAGTATTTT
D: -
size: -
V: TRBV29-1
J: TRBJ2-3

CDR3: CASSQGTLRNQPQHF
DNA: TGTGCCAGCAGCCAGGGGACATTGCGCAATCAGCCCCAGCATTTT
D: -
size: -
V: TRBV3-1
J: TRBJ1-5

CDR3: CASSLGEAQPQHF
DNA: TGTGCCAGCAGCCTCGGGGAGGCTCAGCCCCAGCATTTT
D: -
size: -
V: TRBV3-1
J: TRBJ1-5

CDR3: CASSLGLRETQYF
DNA: TGTGCCAGCAGTCTGGGACTTCGGGAGACCCAGTACTTC
D: -
size: -
V: TRBV27
J: TRBJ2-5

CDR3: CASGLGNRAYGYTF
DNA: TGTGCTAGTGGTTTGGGGAACAGGGCCTATGGCTACACCTTC
D: -
size: -
V: TRBV12-5
J: TRBJ1-2

CDR3: CASSSRWTEDYEQYF
DNA: TGTGCCAGCAGCTCCCGCTGGACAGAAGATTACGAGCAGTACTTC
D: -
size: -
V: TRBV13
J: TRBJ2-7

CDR3: CASVGYSGNTIYF
DNA: TGTGCCAGCGTCGGCTATTCTGGAAACACCATATATTTT
D: -
size: -
V: TRBV7-9
J: TRBJ1-3

CDR3: CSVGVWNTEAFF
DNA: TGCAGCGTGGGGGTTTGGAACACTGAAGCTTTCTTT
D: -
size: -
V: TRBV29-1
J: TRBJ1-1

CDR3: CASSLGGPNTEAFF
DNA: TGTGCCAGCAGTTTAGGTGGTCCGAACACTGAAGCTTTCTTT
D: -
size: -
V: TRBV27
J: TRBJ1-1

CDR3: CASSGGRYGTPLHF
DNA: TGTGCCAGCAGCGGGGGACGGTACGGGACACCCCTCCACTTT
D: -
size: many
V: TRBV9
J: TRBJ1-6

CDR3: CASSQEQGAYTGELFF
DNA: TGCGCCAGCAGCCAAGAACAGGGGGCGTACACCGGGGAGCTGTTTTTT
D: TRBD1
size: -
V: TRBV4-1
J: TRBJ2-2

CDR3: CASSSGRGTEAFF
DNA: TGTGCCAGCAGTTCGGGGCGAGGCACTGAAGCTTTCTTT
D: -
size: few
V: TRBV27
J: TRBJ1-1

CDR3: CASSPVGANTEAFF
DNA: TGTGCCAGCAGCCCCGTTGGGGCGAACACTGAAGCTTTCTTT
D: -
size: few
V: TRBV5-4
J: TRBJ1-1

CDR3: CASSTVAGGTDTQYF
DNA: TGTGCCAGCAGCACCGTAGCGGGAGGCACAGATACGCAGTATTTT
D: TRBD2
size: -
V: TRBV7-8
J: TRBJ2-3

CDR3: CASSQLGGSRTTYEQYF
DNA: TGTGCCAGCAGCCAACTTGGGGGGAGCAGGACAACCTACGAGCAGTACTTC
D: -
size: few
V: TRBV3-1
J: TRBJ2-7

CDR3: CASSQDLPGTSYEQYF
DNA: TGTGCCAGCAGCCAAGATCTGCCAGGGACCTCCTACGAGCAGTACTTC
D: -
size: many
V: TRBV3-1
J: TRBJ2-7